This TCR beta chain was observed in a study of T cells in Graves' hyperthyroidism and ophthalmopathy (dated by TCRdb to about 2019). A note on the overall study: Peripheral blood was sampled at the time of initial diagnosis, prior to any treatment. To identify TCR V-J signatures that set the groups apart, the researchers used a discovery cohort of 100 patients, made up of approximately 43 with Graves' ophthalmopathy and about 55 with stable Graves' hyperthyroidism. An independent validation cohort of around 19 hyperthyroidism patients and approximately 17 patients who later progressed to ophthalmopathy tested prospective prediction of ophthalmopathy. The roughly 91 discovery patients were randomly divided into training and test sets at a 7:3 ratio. In addition, the study compared T-cell repertoires in thyroid tissue and in blood from six Graves' hyperthyroidism patients. After sampling, hyperthyroidism patients received methimazole starting at 30 mg daily, and ophthalmopathy patients received high-dose intravenous methylprednisolone. The paper describes TCR Vbeta CDR3 sequencing of more than 120 peripheral blood samples, made up of some 40 ophthalmopathy patients, over 70 hyperthyroidism patients and some 17 progressor patients.

This clonotype has at least ten counts. The clone's antigen remains unknown. Nothing much larger sits one base from this clone, and base qualities are not available. The CDR3 goes from the cysteine to the phenylalanine over 16 residues. Of the read, only the CDR3 DNA is kept; its 48 bases are in frame from base 1. CDR1 and CDR2 (MDHEN, SYDVKM) derive from the germline V gene. V trim: 6 bases; J trim: 2 bases; unmatched bases: 12. Amplification of TCR beta CDR3 regions was carried out from RNA transcripts. For the first round of RT-PCR on the TCR CDR3, the HTBI primer set was used together with the Qiagen OneStep RT-PCR kit. The libraries were constructed in a second round of multiplex PCR and then size-selected and purified. Sequencing of the libraries was done on an Illumina HiSeq2000 using paired-end 100 bp reads. In the original analysis: Raw data were processed with SOAPnuke, discarding reads with adapters, uncalled bases, mean Phred below 15, or no exact constant-primer or identifier match. High-quality paired reads were merged using COPE v1.2.5, and each unique nucleotide sequence was defined as a clonotype. MiTCR v1.1 was used to align clonotypes to the IMGT TRBV, TRBD and TRBJ reference segments. Only V-J combinations with frequency above 0.0001, covering approximately 99% of repertoires, were analysed. The TCS score was defined as the ratio of F50 (clonal expansion) to E x V (chaos), calculated using BLOSUM62-based TCRdist between CDR3 peptides within each V-J. Welch's t-statistics and random forest reduced roughly 500 V-J features to 13, which were used in a naive Bayes classifier (R e1071). TCRdb trimmed the raw reads at Q25, called clones with MiXCR and kept productive beta chains. CDR3 protein sequences are deduplicated, and each keeps its most common genes and DNA. What appears here as the V and J calls and clone size reflects TCRdb's work, not the paper's. The sample table lists more than 500,000 distinct CDR3 sequences, about 16% of them with a count of one. Of the sample, about 31% is held by the ten largest clones.

What the study reported, not specific to this receptor: Most expanded thyroid clonotypes (frequency above 0.001) were also detected in blood, a finding suggesting that blood repertoires may reflect thyroid immune responses. In validation, the model predicted progression to ophthalmopathy a median of around six months before onset, with about 64% sensitivity and about 75% specificity. Sample size was not statistically predetermined, and investigators were not blinded to group allocation. A 13 V-J signature model separated ophthalmopathy from stable hyperthyroidism, with nearly 90% sensitivity and 81.08% specificity in cross-validation and 80%/75% in testing.

Ophthalmopathy patients had moderately to severely active disease, with a Clinical Activity Score of 3 or more, a NOSPECS grade of 4 or more, and a disease duration of less than 3 months. Any patient with an uncontrolled infection, another autoimmune disease, pregnancy or lactation was excluded. Diagnoses were established on the basis of clinical symptoms, serum thyroxine and TRAb, thyroid ultrasound, and orbital computed tomography. Ficoll-Paque density gradient centrifugation was used to isolate PBMCs from about 10 ml of fresh peripheral blood. Total RNA was extracted with Trizol reagent, and quality was checked on an Agilent 2100 Bioanalyzer.

This clonotype originated in a woman aged 25 to 39 with Graves' ophthalmopathy. The V and J segments used are TRBV28 and TRBJ2-5, with 7 junctional bases fitting TRBD1. The sequenced sample consisted of blood. For the CDR3, the sequence is CASRRNRGSRQETQYF. In nucleotide form, the sequence is TGTGCCAGCAGGAGAAACAGGGGCTCAAGGCAAGAGACCCAGTACTTC.